This T cell receptor beta chain was sequenced in a study of blood T cells in healthy people across ages. Broader study findings: With donor CMV status unknown, expanded clonotype changes were possibly confounded. Unsorted PBMCs prevented conclusive naive versus antigen-experienced comparison. The long-lived group displayed more naive CD4+ cells, plus higher diversity, than the aged donors did.

Trimming left V 0 bases short and J 0 bases short, with 12 bases between. CDR1 is DFQATT, CDR2 SNEGSKA, per germline (reference sequence). CDR3 length: 17 residues. Primed by a sample-barcoded 5' primer and a J-beta primer mix, a second PCR proceeded for about 6 to 11 cycles. TCRdb itself ran the 5' RACE reads through MiXCR, one entry per CDR3 protein. The table lists about 1 million distinct CDR3 sequences, under 45% of them singletons. The table lists this clonotype with many counts. Its antigen is not known. The sample taken for sequencing was blood. This chain joins TRBV20-1 and TRBJ2-6; a weak D match, TRBD1 (6 bases). This receptor was obtained from a woman aged 55-70 years in good health. In DNA, the CDR3 is TGCAGTGCTAGAGAGGGGGCGAAATTCTCTGGGGCCAACGTCCTGACTTTC. This translates into CSAREGAKFSGANVLTF.